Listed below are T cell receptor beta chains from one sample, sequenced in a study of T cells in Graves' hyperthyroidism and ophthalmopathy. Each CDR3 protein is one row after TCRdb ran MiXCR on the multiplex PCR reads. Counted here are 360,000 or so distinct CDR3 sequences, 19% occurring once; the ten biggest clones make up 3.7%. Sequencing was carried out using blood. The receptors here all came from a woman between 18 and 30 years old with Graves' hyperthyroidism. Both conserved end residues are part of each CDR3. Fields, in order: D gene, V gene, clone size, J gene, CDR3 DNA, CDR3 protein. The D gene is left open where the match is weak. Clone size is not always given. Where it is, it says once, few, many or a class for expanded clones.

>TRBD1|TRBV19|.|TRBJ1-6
TGTGCCAGTACCTACAGGGGTAATTCACCCCTCCACTTT
CASTYRGNSPLHF
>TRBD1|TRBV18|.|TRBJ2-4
TGTGCCAGCTCACTAAGCCAGGGGGAAAACATTCAGTACTTC
CASSLSQGENIQYF
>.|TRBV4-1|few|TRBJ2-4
TGCGCCAGCAGCCCAGTTGGGAACAGGGTCACCAAAAACATTCAGTACTTC
CASSPVGNRVTKNIQYF
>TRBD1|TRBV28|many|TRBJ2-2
TGTGCCAGCAGCCGACAGGGGGTCACCGGGGAGCTGTTTTTT
CASSRQGVTGELFF
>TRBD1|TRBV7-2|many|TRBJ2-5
TGTGCCAGCAGCCCTCAAACCAACAGGGGAGAGACCCAGTACTTC
CASSPQTNRGETQYF
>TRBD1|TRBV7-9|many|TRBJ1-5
TGTGCCAGCAGCCCCGAGGGGGCGGTTCAGCCCCAGCATTTT
CASSPEGAVQPQHF
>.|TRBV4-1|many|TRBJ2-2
TGCGCCAGCAGCCCCCTGGGCGGGGAGCTGTTTTTT
CASSPLGGELFF
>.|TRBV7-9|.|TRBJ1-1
TGTGCCAGCAGCTCCGCCCAGGGGAGCGACACTGAAGCTTTCTTT
CASSSAQGSDTEAFF
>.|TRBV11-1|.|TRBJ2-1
TGTGCCAGCAGCTTAGGCGGGGCCCCGTACAATGAGCAGTTCTTC
CASSLGGAPYNEQFF
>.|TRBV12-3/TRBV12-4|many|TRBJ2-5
TGTGCCAGCACCCCGGGGTCACAAGAGACCCAGTACTTC
CASTPGSQETQYF
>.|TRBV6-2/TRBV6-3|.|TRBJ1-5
TGTGCCAGCAGTTCTCTGGCTCAGCCCCAGCATTTT
CASSSLAQPQHF
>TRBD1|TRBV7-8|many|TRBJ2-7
TGTGCCAGCAGCTTATGGGGACAGGGGTCCTACGAGCAGTACTTC
CASSLWGQGSYEQYF
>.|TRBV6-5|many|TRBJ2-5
TGTGCCAGCAGTTACTCGAATTTGGTTGTGGAGACCCAGTACTTC
CASSYSNLVVETQYF
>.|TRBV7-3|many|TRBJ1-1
TGTGCCAGCACCATGCTCCTTAGGACCTCTAACACTGAAGCTTTCTTT
CASTMLLRTSNTEAFF
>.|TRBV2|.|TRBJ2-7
TGTGCCAGCAATTCGGACGTTAGCTCCTACGAGCAGTACTTC
CASNSDVSSYEQYF
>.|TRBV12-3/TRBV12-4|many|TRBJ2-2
TGTGCCAGCAGTTTAGGGGTCACCGGGGAGCTGTTTTTT
CASSLGVTGELFF
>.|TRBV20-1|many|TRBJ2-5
TGCAGTGCTCCGCTGGGGGGGACCCAGTACTTC
CSAPLGGTQYF
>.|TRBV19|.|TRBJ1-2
.
CASSTSAASSGYTF
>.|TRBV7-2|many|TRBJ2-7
TGTGCCAGCAGCCACGCCCCTACTTTGACAGGTGACGAGCAGTACTTC
CASSHAPTLTGDEQYF
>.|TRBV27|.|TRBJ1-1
TGTGCCAGCAGCCCCTTCGGACGGGACACTGAAGCTTTCTTT
CASSPFGRDTEAFF
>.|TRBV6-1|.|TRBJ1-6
TGTGCCAGCAGGCCCACAGGGAGCGAGGAAATGGGTCCCCTCCACTTT
CASRPTGSEEMGPLHF